What follows describes a single T cell receptor beta chain. The table lists this clone with a count of one. Its antigen has not been determined. The sample holds no much larger clone one base away, and base qualities are not on file. TCRbeta CDR3 regions were amplified from genomic DNA using the immunoSEQ Assay, a bias-controlled multiplex PCR. Concerning the study's data processing: The number of nucleated cells in each sample was estimated by amplification of reference gene primers within the assay. Sequence reads were collapsed and filtered to measure the absolute abundance of every unique TCRbeta CDR3 rearrangement. For each sample, productive Simpson clonality was calculated as the square root of Simpson's diversity index across productive rearrangements. Here the immuneACCESS table is served through TCRdb, limited to in-frame sequences with V and J called. Missing clones are a known gap in these copies; in checked studies unresolved V genes cover under half, and the rest lacks a known reason. V and J calls plus clone size are reproduced from that table; the DNA served to infer D and trimming. Across this sample there are 75,000 to 100,000 clones, with roughly 80% seen only once. 9.5% to 12% of the sample goes to the ten largest clones.

The data originate from a study of blood T cell repertoires in COVID-19 (dated by TCRdb to 2018 to 2021). In the study overall: Samples covering the acute and convalescent phases of COVID-19 were provided by collaborators in the United States, Italy and Spain. The material from the prospective study consisted of cDNA or gDNA derived from T cells, B-cell-depleted T cells, or PBMCs. Deeply sampled blood TCRbeta repertoires from subjects exposed to, actively infected with, or recovered from COVID-19 were included in the dataset. Where available, HLA class I and class II types were obtained from metadata supplied by the sample provider rather than from assay-based typing. A freely available public database, intended as a resource for researchers studying the immune response to SARS-CoV-2, is where the repertoires were released. Samples were obtained from the ongoing ImmuneRACE study (first 160 participants) and from some 1,200 subjects provided by 6 global collaborators. Nearly every sample came with metadata listing a de-identified subject ID, COVID-19 status, age in years and sex. What the study reported, not specific to this receptor: How much clinical and demographic metadata was included differed by source and by participant, and the metadata was provided uncurated.

Whole blood was collected in K2EDTA tubes by collaborating institutions according to the institutions' own protocols. For TCRbeta analysis, collaborators shipped samples in one of three forms: frozen whole blood, isolated PBMCs, or DNA extracted from either of those sample types. The cysteine opens and the phenylalanine closes a CDR3 of 14 amino acids. The only DNA kept is the CDR3, 42 bases in frame from the first base. Via the germline V gene, CDR1 is SGHRS and CDR2 YFSETQ. V is clipped by 4 bases and J by 1 base, and the sequence between their germline boundaries is 11 bases long. This receptor was identified in an elderly woman with acute or convalescent COVID-19. Sequences were obtained from peripheral blood. The chain is encoded by TRBV5-1 joined to TRBJ1-1; the D segment could be TRBD1, given 5 matching bases. CDR3 reads: CASSPRQRNTEAFF. The nucleotide sequence is given as TGCGCCAGCAGCCCGCGACAGAGGAACACTGAAGCTTTCTTT. The CDR3, completed at both ends by the reference TRBV5-1 and TRBJ1-1 genes, gives the full variable domain KAGVTQTPRYLIKTRGQQVTLSCSPISGHRSVSWYQQTPGQGLQFLFEYFSETQRNKGNFPGRFSGRQFSNSRSEMNVSTLELGDSALYLCASSPRQRNTEAFFGQGTRLTVV.